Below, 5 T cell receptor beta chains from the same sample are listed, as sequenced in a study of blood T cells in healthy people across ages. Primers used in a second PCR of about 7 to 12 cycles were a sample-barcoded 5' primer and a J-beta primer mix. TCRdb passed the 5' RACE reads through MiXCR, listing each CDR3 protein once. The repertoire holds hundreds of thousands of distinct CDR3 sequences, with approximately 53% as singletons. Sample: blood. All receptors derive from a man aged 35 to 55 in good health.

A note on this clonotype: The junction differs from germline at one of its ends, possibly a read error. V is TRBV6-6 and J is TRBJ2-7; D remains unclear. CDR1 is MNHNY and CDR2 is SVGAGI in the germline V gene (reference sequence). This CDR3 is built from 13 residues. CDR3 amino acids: CASRDLKDYAQYF. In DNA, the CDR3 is TGTGCCAGCAGGGACCTCAAAGATTACGCGCAGTACTTC.

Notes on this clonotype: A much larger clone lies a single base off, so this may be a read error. CDR3 protein: CSARPPGTLGGINEQFF. For the CDR3, the DNA is TGCAGTGCTAGGCCGCCCGGGACTCTGGGAGGGATCAATGAGCAGTTCTTC. The gene calls are TRBV20-1 and TRBJ2-1; 7 positions match TRBD2. Germline V gives CDR1 DFQATT, CDR2 SNEGSKA (reference sequence). With 3 bases clipped from V and 6 bases from J, the junction kept 17 bases outside the gene matches. This CDR3 spans 17 amino acids.

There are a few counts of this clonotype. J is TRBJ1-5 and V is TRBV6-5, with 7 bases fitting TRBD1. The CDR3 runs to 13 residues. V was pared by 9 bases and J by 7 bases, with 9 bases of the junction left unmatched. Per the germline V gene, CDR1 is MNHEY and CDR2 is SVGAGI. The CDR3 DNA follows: TGTGCCAGTAAACAGGGGCTATTCCAGCCCCAGCATTTT. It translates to CASKQGLFQPQHF.

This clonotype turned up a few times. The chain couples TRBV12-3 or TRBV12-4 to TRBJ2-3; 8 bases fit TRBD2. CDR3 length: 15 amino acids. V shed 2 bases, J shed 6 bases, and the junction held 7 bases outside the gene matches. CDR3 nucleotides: TGTGCCAGCAGTTTACAAGCGGGGGCTGAGGATACGCAGTATTTT. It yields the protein CASSLQAGAEDTQYF.

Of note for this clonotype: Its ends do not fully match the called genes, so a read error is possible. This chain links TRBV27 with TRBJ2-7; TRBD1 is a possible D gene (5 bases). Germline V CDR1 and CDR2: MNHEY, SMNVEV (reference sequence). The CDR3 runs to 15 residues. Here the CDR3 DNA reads TGTACCAGCAGTCCGTCTAACAGGCCGACCTACGAGCAGTACTTC. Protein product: CTSSPSNRPTYEQYF.